This T cell receptor (beta chain) was retrieved from a study of control samples from healthy donors and cancer patients. TCRdb keeps only in-frame clones here, not all; method: immunoSEQ multiplex PCR. The table has 150,000 to 200,000 clones, around 90% seen once. The sequence was obtained from a woman between 50 and 59 years old in good health. The sequencing sample was made of blood.

CDR3 coding DNA: TGTGCCAGCAGCCCCGGGACTAGCGGGATCACAGATACGCAGTATTTT. Its protein product is CASSPGTSGITDTQYF. This chain joins TRBV7-3 and TRBJ2-3, with 13 bases lining up with TRBD2. The J segment lost 2 bases and the V segment lost 5 bases, leaving 4 bases of the junction unmatched. CDR3 length: 16 residues. CDR1 and CDR2 from the germline V gene are SGHTA and FQGTGA.